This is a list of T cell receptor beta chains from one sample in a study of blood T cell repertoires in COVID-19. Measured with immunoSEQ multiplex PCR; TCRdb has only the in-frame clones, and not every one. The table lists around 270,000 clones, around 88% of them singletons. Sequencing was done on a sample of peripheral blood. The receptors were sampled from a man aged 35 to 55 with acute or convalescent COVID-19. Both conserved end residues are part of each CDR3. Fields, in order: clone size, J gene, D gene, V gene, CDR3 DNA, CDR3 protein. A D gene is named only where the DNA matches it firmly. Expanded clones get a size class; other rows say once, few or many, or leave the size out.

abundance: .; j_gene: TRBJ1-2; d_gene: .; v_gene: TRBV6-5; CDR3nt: TGTGCCAGCAGAATGGGGCCTACCCTAAATAGGGGCTACACCTTC; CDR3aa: CASRMGPTLNRGYTF
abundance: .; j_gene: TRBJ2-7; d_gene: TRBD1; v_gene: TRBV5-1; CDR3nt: TGCGCCAGCAGCCGACAGGGGCCTTCCTACGAGCAGTACTTC; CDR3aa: CASSRQGPSYEQYF
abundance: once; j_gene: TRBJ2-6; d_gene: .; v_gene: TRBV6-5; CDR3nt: TGTGCCAACGGACGGGGATCTGGGGCCAACGTCCTGACTTTC; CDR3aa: CANGRGSGANVLTF
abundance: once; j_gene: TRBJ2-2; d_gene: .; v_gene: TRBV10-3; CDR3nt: TGTGCCATCAAAGACTCCGACACCGGGGAGCTGTTTTTT; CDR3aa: CAIKDSDTGELFF
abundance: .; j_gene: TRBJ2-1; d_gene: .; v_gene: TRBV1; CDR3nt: TGCACCAGCAGCCAAGGTCCCTGGGGGCGGGCGGATGAGCAGTTCTTC; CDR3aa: CTSSQGPWGRADEQFF
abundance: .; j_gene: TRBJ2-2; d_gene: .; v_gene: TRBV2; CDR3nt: TGTGCCAGCAGTGGGGGCAGGGGTAACACCGGGGAGCTGTTTTTT; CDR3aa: CASSGGRGNTGELFF
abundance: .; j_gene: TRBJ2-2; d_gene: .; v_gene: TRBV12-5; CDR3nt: TGTGCTAGTGGTTTGGGTAGAGGGTTTCAGTTTGCTAACACCGGGGAGCTGTTTTTT; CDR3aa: CASGLGRGFQFANTGELFF
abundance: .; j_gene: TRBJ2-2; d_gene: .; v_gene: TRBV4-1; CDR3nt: TGCGCCAGCAGCTCCTTAGCGGTTTTGGGAAACACCGGGGAGCTGTTTTTT; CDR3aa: CASSSLAVLGNTGELFF
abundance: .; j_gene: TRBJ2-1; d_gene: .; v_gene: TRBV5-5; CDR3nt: TGTGCCAGCAGCTCCGGACTCCTGCAGTTCTTC; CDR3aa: CASSSGLLQFF
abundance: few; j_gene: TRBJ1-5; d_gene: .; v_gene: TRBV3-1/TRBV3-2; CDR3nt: TGTGCCAGCAGCCCCTGGGCGGGAGGTCAGCCCCAGCATTTT; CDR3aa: CASSPWAGGQPQHF
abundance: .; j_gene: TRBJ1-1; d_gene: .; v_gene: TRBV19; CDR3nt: TGTGCCAGTCAACGGGGGGGAAACACTGAAGCTTTCTTT; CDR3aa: CASQRGGNTEAFF
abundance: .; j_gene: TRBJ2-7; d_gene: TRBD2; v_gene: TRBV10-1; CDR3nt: TGCGCCAGCAGCCCGGGACTAGACGATTGCGAGCAGTACTTC; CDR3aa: CASSPGLDDCEQYF
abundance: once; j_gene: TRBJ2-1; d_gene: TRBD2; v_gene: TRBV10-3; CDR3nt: TGTGCCATCAGTGCAAAGCGGGGGGACCACAATGAGCAGTTCTTC; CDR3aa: CAISAKRGDHNEQFF
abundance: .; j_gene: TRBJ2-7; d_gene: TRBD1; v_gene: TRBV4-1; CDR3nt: TGCGCCAGCAGCCGGGACAGGGACAACGAGCAGTACTTC; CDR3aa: CASSRDRDNEQYF
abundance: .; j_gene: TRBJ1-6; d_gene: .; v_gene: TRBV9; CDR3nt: TGTGCCAGCAGCGTAGCCCCTATAGGAGGGCCGGTTAATTCACCCCTCCACTTT; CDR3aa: CASSVAPIGGPVNSPLHF
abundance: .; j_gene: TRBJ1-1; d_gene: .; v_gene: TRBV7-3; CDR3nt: TGTGCCAGCAGCGGTGGACGGGGAACTGAAGCTTTCTTT; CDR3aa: CASSGGRGTEAFF
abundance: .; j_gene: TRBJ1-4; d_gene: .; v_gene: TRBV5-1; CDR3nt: TGCGCCAGCTCAACTCTGGCGCGGGGCTCAGGTGAAAAACTGTTTTTT; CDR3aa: CASSTLARGSGEKLFF
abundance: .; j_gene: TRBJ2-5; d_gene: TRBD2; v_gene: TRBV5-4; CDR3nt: TGTGCCAGCAGCTCCCCGGGACTAGCGGGGGAGACCCAGTACTTC; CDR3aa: CASSSPGLAGETQYF
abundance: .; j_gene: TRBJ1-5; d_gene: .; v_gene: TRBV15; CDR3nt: TGTGCCACCAGCAGAGTCCTCCCACAGGGAACCCAGCCCCAGCATTTT; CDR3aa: CATSRVLPQGTQPQHF
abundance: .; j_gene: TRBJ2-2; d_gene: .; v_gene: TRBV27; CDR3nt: TGTGCCAGCAAACTCTCGGGGAACACCGGGGAGCTGTTTTTT; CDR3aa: CASKLSGNTGELFF
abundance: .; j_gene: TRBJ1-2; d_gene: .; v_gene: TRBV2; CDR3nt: TGTGCCAGCAGAGCCCCCGGGAGAGAATATGGCTACACCTTC; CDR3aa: CASRAPGREYGYTF
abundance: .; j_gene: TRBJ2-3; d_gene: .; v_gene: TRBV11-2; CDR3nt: TGTGCCAGCAGCCTCTCCCCCACAGTCCCCACAGATACGCAGTATTTT; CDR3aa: CASSLSPTVPTDTQYF
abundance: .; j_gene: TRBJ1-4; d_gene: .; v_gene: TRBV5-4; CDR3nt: TGTGCCAGCAGCCCGGGTACTTTTGAAAAACTGTTTTTT; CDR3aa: CASSPGTFEKLFF
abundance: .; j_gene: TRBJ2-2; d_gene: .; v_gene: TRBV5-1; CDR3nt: TGCGCCAGCAGCGCCCAGGGGTCGCGCACCGGGGAGCTGTTTTTT; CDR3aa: CASSAQGSRTGELFF
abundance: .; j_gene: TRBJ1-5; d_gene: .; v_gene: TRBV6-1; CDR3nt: TGTGCCAGCAGTGAATTGATAGGGGCTCTTAGCAATCAGCCCCAGCATTTT; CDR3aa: CASSELIGALSNQPQHF
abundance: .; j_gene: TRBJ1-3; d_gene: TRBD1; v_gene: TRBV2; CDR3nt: TGTGCCAGCAGGGACAGGGGGCTGGCGGGAAACACCATATATTTT; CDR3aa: CASRDRGLAGNTIYF
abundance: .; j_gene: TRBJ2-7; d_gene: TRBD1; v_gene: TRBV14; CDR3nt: TGTGCCAGCAGTCCAAGATTGGGACAGGGTAAAACCTACGAGCAGTACTTC; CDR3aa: CASSPRLGQGKTYEQYF
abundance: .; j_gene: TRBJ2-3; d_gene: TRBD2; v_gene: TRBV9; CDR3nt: TGTGCCAGCAGCGCCACTAGCGGGGGGCTTACAGATACGCAGTATTTT; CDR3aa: CASSATSGGLTDTQYF
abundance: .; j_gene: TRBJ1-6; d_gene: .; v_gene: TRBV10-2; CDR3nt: TGCGCCAGCACCCCAGGGTCACCCCTCCACTTT; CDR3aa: CASTPGSPLHF
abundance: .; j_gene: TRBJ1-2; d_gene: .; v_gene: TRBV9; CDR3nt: TGTGCCAGCAGCGTTGACACCTTCTATGGCTACACCTTC; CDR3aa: CASSVDTFYGYTF
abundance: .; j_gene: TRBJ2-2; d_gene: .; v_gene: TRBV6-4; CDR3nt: TGTGCCAGCAGTGATTTAAACACCGGGGAGCTGTTTTTT; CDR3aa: CASSDLNTGELFF
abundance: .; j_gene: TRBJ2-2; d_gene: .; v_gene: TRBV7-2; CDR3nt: TGTGCCAGCAGCCCCCGTCCGGGGTTCACCGGGGAGCTGTTTTTT; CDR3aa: CASSPRPGFTGELFF
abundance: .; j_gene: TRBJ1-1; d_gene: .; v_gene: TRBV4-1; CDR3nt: TGCGCCAGCAGCAGGACAGTTGATCACACTGAAGCTTTCTTT; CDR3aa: CASSRTVDHTEAFF
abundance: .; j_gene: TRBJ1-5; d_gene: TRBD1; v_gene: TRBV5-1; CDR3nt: TGCGCCAGCAGCCCCGGGACAGACAATCAGCCCCAGCATTTT; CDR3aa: CASSPGTDNQPQHF
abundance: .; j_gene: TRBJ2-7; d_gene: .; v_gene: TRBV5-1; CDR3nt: TGCGCCAGCAGCTTTCCGGGGGGCTACTACGAGCAGTACTTC; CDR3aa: CASSFPGGYYEQYF
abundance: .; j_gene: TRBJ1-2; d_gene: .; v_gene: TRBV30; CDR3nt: TGTGCCTGGTCCCGTATAGAGGCGGGAGGCTACACCTTC; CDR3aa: CAWSRIEAGGYTF
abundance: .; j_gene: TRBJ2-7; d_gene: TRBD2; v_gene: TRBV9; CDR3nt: TGTGCCAGCAGCCCGGGACTAGCGGACGAGCAGTACTTC; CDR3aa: CASSPGLADEQYF
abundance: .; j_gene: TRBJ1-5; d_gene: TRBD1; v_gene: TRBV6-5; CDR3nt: TGTGCCAGCAGTCCTACAGGGGGCAATCAGCCCCAGCATTTT; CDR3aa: CASSPTGGNQPQHF
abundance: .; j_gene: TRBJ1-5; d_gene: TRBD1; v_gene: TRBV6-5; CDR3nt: TGTGCCAGCAGTTACTCGGGACAGGACAATCAGCCCCAGCATTTT; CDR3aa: CASSYSGQDNQPQHF
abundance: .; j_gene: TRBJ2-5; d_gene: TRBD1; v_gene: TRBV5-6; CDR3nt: TGTGCCAGCAGCTTCGGGACAGGGGACGCTACAGAGACCCAGTACTTC; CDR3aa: CASSFGTGDATETQYF
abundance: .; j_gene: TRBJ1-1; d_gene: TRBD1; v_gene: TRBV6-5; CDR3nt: TGTGCCAGCAGTTATTCAGGGACAGGTGAAGCTTTCTTT; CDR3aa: CASSYSGTGEAFF
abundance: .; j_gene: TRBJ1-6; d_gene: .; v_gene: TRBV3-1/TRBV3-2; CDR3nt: TGTGCCAGCAGCCAAGGAAGGACAGACTCACCCCTCCACTTT; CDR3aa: CASSQGRTDSPLHF
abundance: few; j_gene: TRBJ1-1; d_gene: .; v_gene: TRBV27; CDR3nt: TGTGCCAGCAGACCTATGGCGGGTAGAACTGAAGCTTTCTTT; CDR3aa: CASRPMAGRTEAFF
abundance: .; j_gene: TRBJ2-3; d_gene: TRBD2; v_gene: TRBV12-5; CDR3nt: TGTGCTAGTGGTTTGGGTGCCTCTAGCGGGGGCACAGATACGCAGTATTTT; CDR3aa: CASGLGASSGGTDTQYF
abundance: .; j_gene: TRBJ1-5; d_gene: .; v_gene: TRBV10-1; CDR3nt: TGCGCCAGCACCCGAATTCCCGTAGGAGGGAGGGACGTAGGTCAGCCCCAGCATTTT; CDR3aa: CASTRIPVGGRDVGQPQHF
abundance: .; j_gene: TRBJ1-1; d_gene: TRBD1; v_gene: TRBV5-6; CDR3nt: TGTGCCAGCAGCCCACAGGGGGCGAGGAACACTGAAGCTTTCTTT; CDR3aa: CASSPQGARNTEAFF
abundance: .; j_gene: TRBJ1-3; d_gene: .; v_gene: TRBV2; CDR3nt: TGTGCCAGCAGAACAGGGTCTTGGGACACCATATATTTT; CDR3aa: CASRTGSWDTIYF
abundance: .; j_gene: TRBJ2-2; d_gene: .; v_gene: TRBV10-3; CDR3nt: TGTGCCATCACGAGGGTAGCAACCGGGGAGCTGTTTTTT; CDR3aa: CAITRVATGELFF
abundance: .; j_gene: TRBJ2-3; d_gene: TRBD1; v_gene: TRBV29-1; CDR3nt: TGCAGCTCCACAGGGGTTAGCACAGATACGCAGTATTTT; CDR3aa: CSSTGVSTDTQYF
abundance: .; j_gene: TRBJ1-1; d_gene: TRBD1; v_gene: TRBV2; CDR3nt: TGTGCCAGCAGTCCGGACAGGGAATGGTCTGAAGCTTTCTTT; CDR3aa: CASSPDREWSEAFF